This T cell receptor beta chain is from a study of a mutant IDH1 vaccine in newly diagnosed glioma. About the research overall: Investigators started vaccination 4-6 weeks after radiotherapy alone, or with temozolomide cycles. Former treatment meant radiotherapy, temozolomide, or both; the majority had gotten both.

Here immunoSEQ multiplex PCR was the method, and the copy in TCRdb shows in-frame clones only, minus some. The sample has about 56,000 clones, 70% to 85% seen once. Time point reported: week 47, end of study. Vaccine doses each comprised 300 ug of mutant IDH1 20-mer peptide, with topical imiquimod. The germline CDR1 and CDR2 sequences are SGDLS and YYNGEE. The CDR3 totals 12 residues. Deletions cut 0 bases from V and 5 bases from J, with 5 bases between. Details on this clone: Its cognate antigen is unknown.

The input for sequencing was PBMCs, taken from a glioma patient whose treatment included an IDH1 peptide vaccine. This TCR was sampled from a man aged 50 to 59 with glioma. The chain links TRBV9 to TRBJ2-5; D gene ambiguous. The CDR3 region is CASSVDPETQYF. DNA of the CDR3: TGTGCCAGCAGCGTAGACCCGGAGACCCAGTACTTC.